This T cell receptor beta chain originates from a study of shared clonotypes between healthy human individuals. General observations from the study: The four-donor shared clonotypes exceeded non-shared clonotypes in generation probability, with non-shared ones scoring lower.

All the donors were Caucasian adults who lived in Nashville, Tennessee. V gave up 5 bases and J gave up 4 bases, with 11 bases separating them. Per germline, CDR1 MDHEN and CDR2 SYDVKM. The CDR3 covers 13 residues. Using immunoSEQ multiplex PCR, the repertoire was profiled, and TCRdb retains in-frame clones only, with some absent. The data show approximately 1.4 million clones, nearly 99% seen once. To note about this clone: Its antigen is as yet unknown.

This rearrangement joins TRBV28 to TRBJ1-1; unclear D gene. This receptor was taken from a man younger than 45 in good health. Sequenced input: naive CD4+ T cells sorted from blood. The subset: CD45RA+ positively selected. The CDR3 reads CASSPSWTTEAFF. CDR3 DNA: TGTGCCAGCAGTCCATCCTGGACCACTGAAGCTTTCTTT.